These T cell receptor beta chains were read from a single sample in a study of T cell repertoires in cytomegalovirus infection. Each CDR3 protein gets one entry after TCRdb re-called the reads with MiXCR. The sample includes roughly 310,000 distinct CDR3 sequences, roughly a sixth of them seen just once. What was sequenced was PBMCs. Receptor source: a human donor in good health (CMV status not recorded). Some clones in this sample may be carry-over from other donors' samples. CDR3s include the opening cysteine and the closing phenylalanine or tryptophan. Fields, in order: CDR3 protein, clone size, V gene, D gene, J gene. The D gene is left open where the match is weak. The size field is filled for only some rows; it gives once, few, many or a size class.

CASSLRSSQETQYF many TRBV7-8 NA TRBJ2-5
CASSLSRQETQYF many TRBV10-2 NA TRBJ2-5
CASSTTGGTGATGYTF NA TRBV19 TRBD1 TRBJ1-2
CASTLTGVVGYGYTF NA TRBV19 TRBD1 TRBJ1-2
CASSSRLSYEQYF many TRBV7-9 NA TRBJ2-7
CASRGGQGEEGAKNIQYF few TRBV5-1 TRBD1 TRBJ2-4
CASSLMGAWETQYF many TRBV7-2 NA TRBJ2-5
CASSSPSTAPTNEKLFF few TRBV7-2 NA TRBJ1-4
CSARDRRLGQSDGYTF NA TRBV20-1 NA TRBJ1-2
CASSLLGTSGTYEQYF many TRBV5-6 TRBD2 TRBJ2-7
CASSQGQGADQPQHF NA TRBV4-1 TRBD1 TRBJ1-5
CASSPPSIDPEAFF NA TRBV18 NA TRBJ1-1
CASRGDGAFSSGANVLTF NA TRBV6-1 NA TRBJ2-6
CASRLTGIKEAFF many TRBV19 NA TRBJ1-1
CASSQAGPTGGFHSPLHF few TRBV14 TRBD1 TRBJ1-6
CSATTVGRGDQPQHF NA TRBV20-1 NA TRBJ1-5
CASSPGQGARMF many TRBV7-9 TRBD1 TRBJ1-1
CASSYSGENQPQHF NA TRBV6-2/TRBV6-3 NA TRBJ1-5
CASSYRSNTEAFF many TRBV7-2 NA TRBJ1-1
CSAIGQVLAKNIQYF few TRBV20-1 TRBD1 TRBJ2-4
CASSDRGPQPQHF many TRBV28 TRBD1 TRBJ1-5
CASTQYRGSSYGYTF NA TRBV6-6 TRBD1 TRBJ1-2
CASSYGMWGSTDTQYF NA TRBV6-2/TRBV6-3 NA TRBJ2-3
CASIQNRGGADTQYF NA TRBV12-3/TRBV12-4 NA TRBJ2-3
CASSFGLGGYTF many TRBV12-3/TRBV12-4 NA TRBJ1-2
CASSLNQAGGYETQYF many TRBV7-2 TRBD2 TRBJ2-5
CASSRVPGDYEQYF few TRBV5-1 NA TRBJ2-7
CASSQGRGKLFF many TRBV12-3/TRBV12-4 NA TRBJ1-4
CASSYLTGWNQPQHF few TRBV7-8 TRBD1 TRBJ1-5